A selection of T cell receptor beta chains follows, all from one sample in a study of beta chain features in type 1 diabetes. TCRdb keeps only in-frame clones here, not all; method: immunoSEQ multiplex PCR. This sample carries 860,000 or so clones, roughly a sixth of them seen once, and the ten largest clones take 0.02% to 0.025%. Sequencing was performed on naive CD4+ T cells from blood. The receptors were sampled from a woman under 30 in good health. CDR3s include the opening cysteine and the closing phenylalanine or tryptophan. The order of the fields is clone size, V gene, D gene, J gene, CDR3 DNA, CDR3 protein. The D gene is left open where the match is weak. Rows may omit the clone size; those that give it use once, few, many or a size class.

>NA|TRBV7-9|TRBD1|TRBJ2-2
TGTGCCAGCCACGAGTGGGCGGGACAGGACACCGGGGAGCTGTTTTTT
CASHEWAGQDTGELFF
>few|TRBV14|NA|TRBJ1-4
TGTGCCAGCAGCCAAGTGTCAGGGGCGCGCGAAAAACTGTTTTTT
CASSQVSGAREKLFF
>NA|TRBV15|NA|TRBJ1-3
TGTGCCACCAGCAGAGATCAGAAACACTCTGGAAACACCATATATTTT
CATSRDQKHSGNTIYF
>few|TRBV14|NA|TRBJ2-5
TGTGCCAGCAGCCCCTTTTTCAAGCGGGTGCCGGCGGAAGAGACCCAGTACTTC
CASSPFFKRVPAEETQYF
>few|TRBV19|NA|TRBJ2-3
TGTGCCAGTAGTACGAACAGGGTCAGGGGCACAGATACGCAGTATTTT
CASSTNRVRGTDTQYF
>few|TRBV7-2|TRBD2|TRBJ2-3
TGTGCCAGCAGCTTCGGCCTAGCGGGAGTTACGCAGTATTTT
CASSFGLAGVTQYF
>few|TRBV15|TRBD2|TRBJ2-3
TGTGCCACCCGACTAGCGGGATCCGATACGCAGTATTTT
CATRLAGSDTQYF
>NA|TRBV7-6|TRBD2|TRBJ2-1
TGTGCCAGCAGCCAGACTAGCATCTCCTACAATGAGCAGTTCTTC
CASSQTSISYNEQFF
>few|TRBV6-1|TRBD1|TRBJ2-1
TGTGCCAGCAGTGAAGCGCCGGCAGGGGGCCTGAATGAGCAGTTCTTC
CASSEAPAGGLNEQFF
>NA|TRBV5-1|TRBD1|TRBJ1-2
TGCGCCAGCAGCTCCTCGGGACAGGGTCCCCTCTATGGCTACACCTTC
CASSSSGQGPLYGYTF
>few|TRBV9|NA|TRBJ2-1
TGTGCCAGCAGCGTAGATGGAGGGTACAATGAGCAGTTCTTC
CASSVDGGYNEQFF
>few|TRBV5-6|NA|TRBJ1-1
TGTGCCAGCAGCTTGGTCGACAGACCGAACACTGAAGCTTTCTTT
CASSLVDRPNTEAFF
>few|TRBV6-6|TRBD2|TRBJ2-1
TGTGCCAGCAAAAGCGGGAGGTTGTCTACCTACAATGAGCAGTTCTTC
CASKSGRLSTYNEQFF
>NA|TRBV7-2|TRBD2|TRBJ2-3
TGTGCCAGCAGCTTAGGACTAGCGGGGGACACAGATACGCAGTATTTT
CASSLGLAGDTDTQYF
>few|TRBV28|TRBD1|TRBJ1-4
TGTGCCAGCAGACCTGGGACAGGGGTCGGAAAACTGTTTTTT
CASRPGTGVGKLFF
>few|TRBV15|TRBD1|TRBJ1-1
TGTGCCACCAGCAGAGACAGGGGGCGAGTTGCCAACACTGAAGCTTTCTTT
CATSRDRGRVANTEAFF
>few|TRBV28|NA|TRBJ2-7
TGTGCCAGCAGTTTACCCGGGTCTGGATACGAGCAGTACTTC
CASSLPGSGYEQYF
>NA|TRBV28|NA|TRBJ1-2
TGTGCCAGCAGTTCCCAGGGTTCGGATGGCTACACCTTC
CASSSQGSDGYTF
>NA|TRBV2|NA|TRBJ2-3
TGTGCCAGCAGTGGGGGAGCGCGAGATACGCAGTATTTT
CASSGGARDTQYF
>NA|TRBV27|TRBD1|TRBJ1-2
TGTGCCAGCAGTTCCCGGGACAGATGGGGTAGCTACTATGGCTACACCTTC
CASSSRDRWGSYYGYTF
>NA|TRBV4-1|NA|TRBJ2-5
TGCGCCAGCAGCCAGCAGGGTCTGGAGACCCAGTACTTC
CASSQQGLETQYF
>NA|TRBV10-3|NA|TRBJ2-1
TGTGCCTGCGAGGGGAGAAAGAATGAGCAGTTCTTC
CACEGRKNEQFF
>NA|TRBV2|TRBD1|TRBJ2-7
TGTGCCAGCAGTGTAGGACAGGGTACCTACGAGCAGTACTTC
CASSVGQGTYEQYF
>few|TRBV7-9|NA|TRBJ2-3
TGTGCCAGCAGATCCGGACTTGAGGGGTCAGATACGCAGTATTTT
CASRSGLEGSDTQYF
>NA|TRBV29-1|NA|TRBJ2-2
TGCAGTGGGCGGGGATACTACACCGGGGAGCTGTTTTTT
CSGRGYYTGELFF
>NA|TRBV23-1|NA|TRBJ2-1
TGCGCCAGCAGTCTAGGGGCGGGGACAGGGCCAGCGGGAGACCCCTACAATGAGCAGTTCTTC
CASSLGAGTGPAGDPYNEQFF
>NA|TRBV6-5|NA|TRBJ2-7
TGTGCCAGCAGTTACTCGGGAGTGACAGTTTACGAGCAGTACTTC
CASSYSGVTVYEQYF
>NA|TRBV5-1|TRBD1|TRBJ2-7
TGCGCCAGCAGCTCTCGGGACAGGTCCTACGAGCAGTACTTC
CASSSRDRSYEQYF
>few|TRBV5-1|NA|TRBJ2-1
TGCGCCAGCAGCTTGGATCGGGAGAGGAATGAGCAGTTCTTC
CASSLDRERNEQFF
>NA|TRBV7-9|TRBD2|TRBJ2-2
TGTGCCAGCGGCCAGACTAGCGGGAGTCAAGGGGAGCTGTTTTTT
CASGQTSGSQGELFF
>NA|TRBV6-5|NA|TRBJ2-5
TGTGCCAGCAGTTACTCCCGACTCGTACAAGAGACCCAGTACTTC
CASSYSRLVQETQYF
>NA|TRBV9|NA|TRBJ2-2
TGTGCCAGCAGCGACGACCGGAGTTGGACCGGGGAGCTGTTTTTT
CASSDDRSWTGELFF
>few|TRBV2|TRBD2|TRBJ2-7
TGTGCCAGCGAGCTAGCGGGAGTGGAGCAGTACTTC
CASELAGVEQYF
>NA|TRBV6-1|NA|TRBJ2-5
TGTGCCAGCAGTCCCGTGGGGCGGATAGAGACCCAGTACTTC
CASSPVGRIETQYF
>few|TRBV4-2|NA|TRBJ2-6
TGTGCCAGCAGCCAAGAGAGCCAACGTGGGGCCAACGTCCTGACTTTC
CASSQESQRGANVLTF
>NA|TRBV18|TRBD2|TRBJ2-5
TGTGCCAGCTCACCACCGCTAGCGGGAGGCCCTGAGGAGACCCAGTACTTC
CASSPPLAGGPEETQYF
>NA|TRBV7-3|TRBD2|TRBJ2-3
TGTGCCAGCAGCTTAACAGCGGGAGTAAATACGCAGTATTTT
CASSLTAGVNTQYF
>NA|TRBV28|NA|TRBJ1-2
TGTGCCAGCAGTTTTTATGGGAGCTACACCTTC
CASSFYGSYTF
>once|TRBV9|NA|TRBJ1-2
TGTGCCAGCAGCGTAGGGTTCTGGGGTAACTATGGCTACACCTTC
CASSVGFWGNYGYTF
>few|TRBV6-6|NA|TRBJ2-6
TGTGCCAGCAGTTACTCGATCTCTGGGGCCAACGTCCTGACTTTC
CASSYSISGANVLTF
>NA|TRBV25-1|NA|TRBJ1-1
TGTGCCAGCAGTGATTCCGGTAGCGGAAAGACTGAAGCTTTCTTT
CASSDSGSGKTEAFF
>NA|TRBV7-9|TRBD1|TRBJ2-1
TGTGCCAGCAGCTCCGCCGGACAGGGGAACGTGGGCTACAATGAGCAGTTCTTC
CASSSAGQGNVGYNEQFF
>NA|TRBV7-2|NA|TRBJ2-7
TGTGCCAGCCGGCTAGGTCTCTCCTACGAGCAGTACTTC
CASRLGLSYEQYF
>few|TRBV6-5|NA|TRBJ1-1
TGTGCCAGCAGTTATACCAAGCCGTACGAAGGCACTGAAGCTTTCTTT
CASSYTKPYEGTEAFF
>few|TRBV7-2|NA|TRBJ2-3
TGTGCCAGCAGCTTTAATTTCCGCCAAGATACGCAGTATTTT
CASSFNFRQDTQYF
>NA|TRBV15|TRBD1|TRBJ1-2
TGTGCCACCAGATCATCGGGACAGGTCGGCTACACCTTC
CATRSSGQVGYTF
>few|TRBV6-5|NA|TRBJ2-7
TGTGCCAGCAGCTACGAGCTTGGGTCCTATTACGAGCAGTACTTC
CASSYELGSYYEQYF